This entry is about one T cell receptor (beta chain). Its antigen is unidentified. Every TCR beta cDNA library bore unique molecular identifiers. TCRdb analysed the PCR reads with MiXCR anew, one entry per CDR3 protein. The data contain over 700,000 distinct CDR3 sequences, around 27% of them singletons. CDR3 length: 15 residues. Germline-derived CDR1 and CDR2 are SGHRS and YFSETQ. V was shortened by 1 base and J by 2 bases, with 12 bases between the two germline ends. The sample is drawn from a study of post-analysis software for immune sequencing data. Study background: Multiple sclerosis in the patients followed relapsing-remitting, secondary progressive and progressive-relapsing courses. Study-wide results and limits: Controls showed significantly higher normalized Chao1 diversity than did multiple sclerosis patients. Roughly five TRBV segments appeared more often in patients than in controls, and TRBV5-6, TRBV5-1 and TRBV20-1 were among these. Strong same-batch co-clustering of samples appeared with F measure clustering.

The specimen sequenced was blood. This rearrangement joins TRBV5-1 to TRBJ1-2; D perhaps matches TRBD1 (5 bases). The sequence derives from a girl aged 10 to 17 with multiple sclerosis. The CDR3 is CASSLKGTGNYGYTF. DNA of the CDR3: TGCGCCAGCAGCTTGAAAGGGACGGGGAACTATGGCTACACCTTC.